This passage covers 30 T cell receptor beta chains from one sample sequenced in a study of control samples from healthy donors and cancer patients. Measured with immunoSEQ multiplex PCR; TCRdb has only the in-frame clones, and not every one. The profile covers over 60,000 clones, with 85% appearing a single time and roughly 5% taken by the ten largest. The sample comprised blood. The receptors originated from a man in his forties in good health.

The chain carries TRBV11-3 and TRBJ2-7; maybe TRBD1 (5 bases). Per the germline V gene, CDR1 is SGHNT and CDR2 is YENEEA. CDR3 length equals 13 residues. Trimming left V 5 bases short and J 4 bases short, with 12 bases between. CDR3 sequence: CASSKAQGYEQYF. The CDR3 DNA is TGTGCCAGCAGCAAAGCTCAGGGTTACGAGCAGTACTTC.

The V and J genes are TRBV5-5 and TRBJ1-1, with 7 bases aligning to TRBD1. This CDR3 spans 17 amino acids. CDR1 and CDR2 (germline): SGHKS, YYEKEE (reference sequence). V shed 5 bases and J 10 bases; nucleotides not matched to a gene: 23. The chain's CDR3 is CASSFSGTDFSTRGAFF. In DNA form, the CDR3 reads TGTGCCAGCAGTTTTTCCGGGACAGACTTTTCAACTCGGGGAGCTTTCTTT.

The chain uses TRBV7-9 and TRBJ2-5, with D possibly being TRBD2 (6 bases). This CDR3 has 15 residues. The germline V gene encodes CDR1 SEHNR and CDR2 FQNEAQ (reference sequence). V was pared by 4 bases and J by 4 bases, with 16 bases between. Here the CDR3 DNA reads TGTGCCAGCAGCTCAGCAGGGACTGTCGTAGAGACCCAGTACTTC. It is translated as CASSSAGTVVETQYF.

This chain uses TRBV7-9 with TRBJ2-1, with unresolved D. Trimming left V 2 bases short and J 1 base short, with 9 bases between. Per germline, CDR1 SEHNR and CDR2 FQNEAQ (reference sequence). This CDR3 has 15 residues. Here the CDR3 reads CASSLSLSSYNEQFF. DNA of the CDR3: TGTGCCAGCAGCTTATCGCTTTCATCCTACAATGAGCAGTTCTTC.

This chain connects TRBV6-4 to TRBJ2-1; 11 bases agree with TRBD2. CDR1 is MRHNA and CDR2 is SNTAGT in the germline V gene. After removal of 0 bases from V and 4 bases from J, the junction contained 2 bases not matched to a gene. CDR3 size: 16 residues. The CDR3 loop reads CASSDSGTSGYNEQFF. The CDR3 region has the DNA TGTGCCAGCAGTGACTCCGGGACTAGCGGATACAATGAGCAGTTCTTC.

The genes are TRBV5-1 and TRBJ1-1; tentatively, D is TRBD1 (6 bases). Trimming removed 0 bases at V and 1 base at J, with 19 bases between. The CDR3 runs 18 residues. Germline loops: CDR1 SGHRS, CDR2 YFSETQ. The CDR3 here is CASSLAITGPWGNTEAFF. DNA of the CDR3: TGCGCCAGCAGCTTGGCCATAACAGGGCCCTGGGGGAACACTGAAGCTTTCTTT.

The rearrangement uses TRBV28 and TRBJ2-1; D may correspond to TRBD1 or TRBD2 (5 bases each). This CDR3 has 12 amino acids. CDR1 is MDHEN, CDR2 SYDVKM, per germline. V gave up 2 bases and J gave up 15 bases, with 14 bases separating them. The CDR3 protein is CASSLRWGWTFF. CDR3 in DNA: TGTGCCAGCAGTTTAAGGTGGGGGTGGACGTTCTTC. The whole variable domain, filled in from reference TRBV28 and TRBJ2-1, reads DVKVTQSSRYLVKRTGEKVFLECVQDMDHENMFWYRQDPGLGLRLIYFSYDVKMKEKGDIPEGYSVSREKKERFSLILESASTNQTSMYLCASSLRWGWTFFGPGTRLTVL.

This rearrangement joins TRBV20-1 to TRBJ2-5; D remains ambiguous. CDR3 length equals 11 residues. Trimming pared 3 bases from V and 4 bases from J, leaving 6 bases between. CDR1 and CDR2 from the germline V gene are DFQATT and SNEGSKA (reference sequence). CDR3 DNA: TGCAGTGCTAGGGGTGCAGAGACCCAGTACTTC. Encoded protein: CSARGAETQYF.

This CDR3 is CASSPRSGNPTYSYEQYF. DNA of the CDR3: TGTGCCAGTAGCCCCCGGTCAGGTAATCCTACTTACTCCTACGAGCAGTACTTC. The chain joins TRBV19 to TRBJ2-7, with no clear D. The CDR3 is 18 amino acids. The germline gives CDR1 LNHDA, CDR2 SQIVND (reference sequence). V lost 6 bases, J lost 0 bases, and 24 bases lay in between.

In its sample, this clone was seen once. The CDR3 protein is CASSRQSYEQYF. The CDR3 region has the DNA TGTGCCAGCAGTCGACAGAGCTACGAGCAGTACTTC. The chain joins TRBV6-6 to TRBJ2-7, with D possibly matching TRBD1 (5 bases). This CDR3 region has 12 residues. Germline V gives CDR1 MNHNY, CDR2 SVGAGI (reference sequence). Trimming left V 5 bases short and J 3 bases short, with 8 bases between.

V is TRBV5-1 and J is TRBJ1-6; possibly TRBD1 for D (5 bases). V gave up 0 bases and J gave up 7 bases, with 17 bases separating them. The CDR3 spans 17 residues. From germline, CDR1 is SGHRS and CDR2 YFSETQ. CDR3: CASSLGTIGARNSPLHF. The CDR3 bases are TGCGCCAGCAGCTTGGGCACGATAGGGGCGCGGAATTCACCCCTCCACTTT.

The chain recombines TRBV7-6 with TRBJ1-5; D is unclear. The CDR3 covers 14 residues. Trimming shortened V by 3 bases and J by 6 bases, and 12 bases separated the two germline ends. Germline CDR1 SGHVS, CDR2 FNYEAQ. CDR3 in DNA: TGTGCCAGCAGCTTGTCTGGGCCGGGTCAGCCCCAGCATTTT. Protein: CASSLSGPGQPQHF. Together with reference TRBV7-6 and TRBJ1-5, the CDR3 gives the full variable domain: GAGVSQSPRYKVTKRGQDVALRCDPISGHVSLYWYRQALGQGPEFLTYFNYEAQQDKSGLPNDRFSAERPEGSISTLTIQRTEQRDSAMYRCASSLSGPGQPQHFGDGTRLSIL.

The J gene is TRBJ1-4, the V gene TRBV19; a possible D gene is TRBD1 (6 bases). V lost 2 bases to trimming and J lost 7 bases, with 14 bases between them. Per the germline V gene, CDR1 is LNHDA and CDR2 is SQIVND (reference sequence). The CDR3 is 15 residues long. For the CDR3, the DNA is TGTGCCAGTAGTATACAGGGGTTAACGAGTGAAAAACTGTTTTTT. The encoded protein is CASSIQGLTSEKLFF.

The chain has TRBV27 and TRBJ1-5, with 7 nucleotides matching TRBD1. J lost 0 bases, V lost 2 bases, and 7 bases had no gene match. The CDR3 is made up of 17 amino acids. In germline, CDR1 is MNHEY, CDR2 SMNVEV (reference sequence). CDR3 in DNA: TGTGCCAGCAGTTTAATAAGACAGGGCTATAGCAATCAGCCCCAGCATTTT. Translation gives CASSLIRQGYSNQPQHF.

The chain combines TRBV7-9 with TRBJ1-1; D call uncertain. V was shortened by 5 bases and J by 7 bases, with 11 bases between the two germline ends. CDR1 and CDR2 (germline): SEHNR, FQNEAQ (reference sequence). CDR3 length equals 12 residues. CDR3 sequence: CASSLDLDEAFF. The CDR3 DNA sequence: TGTGCCAGCAGCCTAGATCTGGATGAAGCTTTCTTT. Supplemented by reference TRBV7-9 and TRBJ1-1, the full variable domain reads DTGVSQNPRHKITKRGQNVTFRCDPISEHNRLYWYRQTLGQGPEFLTYFQNEAQLEKSRLLSDRFSAERPKGSFSTLEIQRTEQGDSAMYLCASSLDLDEAFFGQGTRLTVV.

The chain joins TRBV30 to TRBJ1-1; tentatively, D is TRBD1 (5 bases). This CDR3 has 14 residues. With 2 bases removed from V and 1 base from J, the gap between germline ends came to 11 bases. CDR1 is GTSNPN and CDR2 is SVGIG in the germline V gene (reference sequence). The DNA for the CDR3 is TGTGCCTGGAGTAAGAGGGGATGGAACACTGAAGCTTTCTTT. Its translation is CAWSKRGWNTEAFF.

The rearrangement joins TRBV11-3 to TRBJ1-6, with a possible D match to TRBD1 (6 bases). The CDR3 extends over 15 amino acids. Germline-derived CDR1 and CDR2 are SGHNT and YENEEA. V was clipped by 3 bases and J by 7 bases, with 13 bases between them. CDR3 residues: CASSFEGVYNSPLHF. The CDR3 DNA reads TGTGCCAGCAGCTTCGAGGGGGTATACAATTCACCCCTCCACTTT.

The count of this clone is one. A read error may produce the germline difference seen at one junction end. V usage is TRBV7-7 and J usage is TRBJ2-2; D might be TRBD1 (5 bases). The CDR3 is 15 amino acids. From germline, CDR1 is SSHAT and CDR2 FNYEAQ (reference sequence). The CDR3 DNA sequence: TGTGCTAGCAGCTTAAGGGGTGCGAACACCGGGGAGCTGTTTTTT. As protein: CASSLRGANTGELFF. Supplemented by reference TRBV7-7 and TRBJ2-2, the full variable domain reads GAGVSQSPRYKVTKRGQDVTLRCDPISSHATLYWYQQALGQGPEFLTYFNYEAQPDKSGLPSDRFSAERPEGSISTLTIQRTEQRDSAMYRCASSLRGANTGELFFGEGSRLTVL.

The V and J genes are TRBV5-4 and TRBJ2-7; D is possibly TRBD1 (6 bases). Germline loops: CDR1 SGHNT, CDR2 YYREEE (reference sequence). Trimming removed 2 bases at V and 4 bases at J, with 16 bases between. The CDR3 has 15 residues. CDR3 in DNA: TGTGCCAGCAGCTTTATCCCGGACAGTTCTTACGAGCAGTACTTC. Its protein product is CASSFIPDSSYEQYF.

The chain couples TRBV6-5 to TRBJ1-1, with a weak D call TRBD1 (5 bases). This CDR3 is 14 amino acids long. The germline V gene has CDR1 MNHEY and CDR2 SVGAGI. The germline V and J ends were trimmed by 7 bases and 1 base, with 13 bases remaining between them. CDR3 sequence: CASIYRGTNTEAFF. CDR3 bases: TGTGCCAGCATCTACCGGGGGACGAACACTGAAGCTTTCTTT.

This chain joins TRBV11-2 and TRBJ2-5; maybe TRBD2 (7 bases). The CDR3 sequence is 17 residues long. Germline assignment: CDR1 SGHAT and CDR2 FQNNGV. The V end was cut by 1 base, the J end by 2 bases, with 17 bases between. The CDR3 loop reads CASSLGGGYRDQETQYF. In nucleotides, the CDR3 is TGTGCCAGCAGCTTAGGGGGGGGCTACAGGGATCAAGAGACCCAGTACTTC.

This clone has only one observation. This rearrangement joins TRBV6-5 to TRBJ2-7; D might be TRBD1 (6 bases). CDR1 is MNHEY, CDR2 SVGAGI, per germline. V lost 0 bases, J lost 7 bases, and 19 bases lay in between. The CDR3 totals 16 residues. CDR3 amino acids: CASSYSRGFIASEQYF. The CDR3 nucleotides read TGTGCCAGCAGTTACTCTAGGGGGTTCATAGCAAGTGAGCAGTACTTC.

The chain links TRBV30 to TRBJ1-2, with D uncertain. Germline V gene sequence: CDR1 GTSNPN, CDR2 SVGIG (reference sequence). The CDR3 covers 14 residues. V lost 3 bases, J lost 5 bases, and 16 bases lay in between. The CDR3 coding sequence is TGTGCCTGGAGCGAGGGTGGAGGGAAATATGGCTACACCTTC. It yields the protein CAWSEGGGKYGYTF.

This rearrangement joins TRBV28 to TRBJ1-4; 10 positions match TRBD1. The junction had 11 bases not matched to a gene; V was cut back by 5 bases and J by 8 bases. This CDR3 is built from 16 residues. CDR1 and CDR2 from the germline V gene are MDHEN and SYDVKM. CDR3 DNA: TGTGCCAGCAGTACGCACCCGGGACAGGGGATAGAAAAACTGTTTTTT. Translation: CASSTHPGQGIEKLFF.

The rearrangement joins TRBV6-5 to TRBJ2-1; D is unclear. Germline CDR1 MNHEY, CDR2 SVGAGI. V was pared by 0 bases and J by 4 bases, with 13 bases between. CDR3 length equals 16 residues. The CDR3 bases are TGTGCCAGCAGTTACTCGTTTGAGGATCTGTACAATGAGCAGTTCTTC. This codes for CASSYSFEDLYNEQFF.

The rearrangement links TRBV5-4 to TRBJ2-7; D may be TRBD1 (5 bases). Germline V gene sequence: CDR1 SGHNT, CDR2 YYREEE (reference sequence). The CDR3 covers 15 residues. Between the trimmed V and J ends, which lost 4 bases and 2 bases, there was a span of 16 bases. Here the CDR3 DNA reads TGTGCCAGCAGCGCCCCGACAGAGTATCCCTACGAGCAGTACTTC. This encodes CASSAPTEYPYEQYF.

The chain employs TRBV4-3 and TRBJ1-4; TRBD1 might be the D (5 bases). Trimming left V 1 base short and J 5 bases short, with 8 bases between. This CDR3 is 14 amino acids long. CDR1 and CDR2 from the germline V gene are LGHNA and YSLEER. CDR3 DNA: TGCGCCAGCAGCCAAGGGGACGGCAATGAAAAACTGTTTTTT. Translation: CASSQGDGNEKLFF.

The chain links TRBV9 to TRBJ2-1, with D possibly TRBD2 on 5 matching bases. Germline V gene data show CDR1 as SGDLS and CDR2 as YYNGEE. Trimming cost V 4 bases and J 2 bases, with 13 bases left between them. This CDR3 has 15 residues. DNA of the CDR3: TGTGCCAGCAGCCCAAGGGAGTCCCCCTACAATGAGCAGTTCTTC. It translates to CASSPRESPYNEQFF.

V is TRBV7-2 and J is TRBJ2-5; D perhaps matches TRBD2 (6 bases). CDR1 is SGHTA and CDR2 is FQGNSA in the germline V gene. The CDR3 consists of 11 residues. The V end was cut by 6 bases, the J end by 5 bases, with 7 bases between. CDR3: CASRSGETQYF. The CDR3 bases are TGTGCCAGCAGAAGCGGGGAGACCCAGTACTTC.

This clone was detected a few times. J is TRBJ1-4 and V is TRBV5-6, with a possible D match to TRBD1 (5 bases). This CDR3 has 15 residues. CDR1 is SGHDT and CDR2 is YYEEEE in the germline V gene. Trimming took 4 bases from V and 5 from J, leaving 15 bases between them. The CDR3 DNA reads TGTGCCAGCAGCATTCTCCGGGACCTCAATGAAAAACTGTTTTTT. Translation: CASSILRDLNEKLFF.